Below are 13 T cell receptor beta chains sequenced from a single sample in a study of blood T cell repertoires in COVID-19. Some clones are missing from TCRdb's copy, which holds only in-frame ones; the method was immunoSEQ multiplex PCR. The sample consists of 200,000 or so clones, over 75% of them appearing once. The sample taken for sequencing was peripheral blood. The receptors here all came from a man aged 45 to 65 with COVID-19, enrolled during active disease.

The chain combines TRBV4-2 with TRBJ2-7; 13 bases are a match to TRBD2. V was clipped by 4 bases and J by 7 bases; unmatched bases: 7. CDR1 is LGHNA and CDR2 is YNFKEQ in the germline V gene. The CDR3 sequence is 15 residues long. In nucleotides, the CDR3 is TGTGCCAGCAGCCCCCGGACTAGCGGGAGTGGGGAGCAGTACTTC. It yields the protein CASSPRTSGSGEQYF.

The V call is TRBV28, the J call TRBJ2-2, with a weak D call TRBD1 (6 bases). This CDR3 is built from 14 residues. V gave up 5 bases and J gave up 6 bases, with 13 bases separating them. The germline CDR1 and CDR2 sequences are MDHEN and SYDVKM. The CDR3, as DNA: TGTGCCAGCAGTCCCTCCGACAGGCCCGGGGAGCTGTTTTTT. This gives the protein CASSPSDRPGELFF.

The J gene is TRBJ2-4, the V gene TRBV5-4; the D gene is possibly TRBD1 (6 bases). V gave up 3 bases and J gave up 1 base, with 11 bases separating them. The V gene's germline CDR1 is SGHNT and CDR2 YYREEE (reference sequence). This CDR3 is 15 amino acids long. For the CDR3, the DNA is TGTGCCAGCAGCTCCACAGGGATCGCCAAAAACATTCAGTACTTC. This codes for CASSSTGIAKNIQYF.

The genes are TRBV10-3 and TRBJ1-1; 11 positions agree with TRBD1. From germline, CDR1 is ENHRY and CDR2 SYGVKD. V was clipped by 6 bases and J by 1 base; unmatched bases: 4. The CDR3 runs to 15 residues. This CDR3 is CAISRTGGRNTEAFF. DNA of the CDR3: TGTGCCATCAGCCGGACAGGGGGCCGGAACACTGAAGCTTTCTTT.

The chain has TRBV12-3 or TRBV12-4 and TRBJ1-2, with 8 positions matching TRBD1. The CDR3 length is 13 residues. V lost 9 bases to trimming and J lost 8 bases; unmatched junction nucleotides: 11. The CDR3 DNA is TGTGCCAGTACCAAGACAGGGGAAGGGGGCTACACCTTC. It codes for CASTKTGEGGYTF.

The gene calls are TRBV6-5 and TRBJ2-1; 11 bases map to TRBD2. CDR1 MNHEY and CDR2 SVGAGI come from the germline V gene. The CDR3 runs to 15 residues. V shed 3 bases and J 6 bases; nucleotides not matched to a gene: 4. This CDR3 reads CASSYGGTSGNEQFF. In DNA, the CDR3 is TGTGCCAGCAGTTATGGGGGGACTAGCGGCAATGAGCAGTTCTTC.

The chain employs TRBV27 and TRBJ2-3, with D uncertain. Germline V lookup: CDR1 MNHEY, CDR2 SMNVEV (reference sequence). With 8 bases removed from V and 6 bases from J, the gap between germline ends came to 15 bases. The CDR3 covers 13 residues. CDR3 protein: CASAHLGRDTQYF. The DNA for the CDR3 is TGTGCCAGCGCTCACCTTGGCAGGGATACGCAGTATTTT.

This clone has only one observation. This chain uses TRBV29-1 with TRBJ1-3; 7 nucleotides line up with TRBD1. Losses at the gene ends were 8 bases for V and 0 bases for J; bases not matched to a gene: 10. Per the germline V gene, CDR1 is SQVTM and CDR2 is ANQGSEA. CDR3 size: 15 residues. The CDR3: CSFSSQGDSGNTIYF. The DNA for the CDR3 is TGCAGCTTTTCGTCCCAGGGGGACTCTGGAAACACCATATATTTT.

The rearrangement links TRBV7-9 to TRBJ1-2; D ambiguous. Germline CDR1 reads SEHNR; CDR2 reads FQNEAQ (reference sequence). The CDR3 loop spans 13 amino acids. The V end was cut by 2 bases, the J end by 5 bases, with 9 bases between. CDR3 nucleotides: TGTGCCAGCAGCTTACCCGAGAAATATGGCTACACCTTC. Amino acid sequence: CASSLPEKYGYTF.

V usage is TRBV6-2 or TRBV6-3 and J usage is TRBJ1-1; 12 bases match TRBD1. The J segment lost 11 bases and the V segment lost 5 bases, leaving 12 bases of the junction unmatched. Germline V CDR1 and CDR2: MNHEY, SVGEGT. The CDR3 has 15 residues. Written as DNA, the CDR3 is TGTGCCAGCAGTCCAACCGGGACAGGGGGCGCGAGGGCTTTCTTT. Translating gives CASSPTGTGGARAFF.

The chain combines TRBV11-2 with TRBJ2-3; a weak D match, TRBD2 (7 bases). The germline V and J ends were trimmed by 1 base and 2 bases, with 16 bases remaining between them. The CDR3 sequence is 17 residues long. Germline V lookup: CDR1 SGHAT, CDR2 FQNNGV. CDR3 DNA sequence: TGTGCCAGCAGCTTAGTGGGGGGGCCGGGATTCACAGATACGCAGTATTTT. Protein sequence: CASSLVGGPGFTDTQYF.

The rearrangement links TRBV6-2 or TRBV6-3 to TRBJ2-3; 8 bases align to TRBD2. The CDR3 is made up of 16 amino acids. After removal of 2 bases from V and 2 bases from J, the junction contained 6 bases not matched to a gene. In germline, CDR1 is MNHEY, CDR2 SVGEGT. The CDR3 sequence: CASSYGGGGFTDTQYF. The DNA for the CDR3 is TGTGCCAGCAGTTACGGCGGCGGGGGGTTCACAGATACGCAGTATTTT.

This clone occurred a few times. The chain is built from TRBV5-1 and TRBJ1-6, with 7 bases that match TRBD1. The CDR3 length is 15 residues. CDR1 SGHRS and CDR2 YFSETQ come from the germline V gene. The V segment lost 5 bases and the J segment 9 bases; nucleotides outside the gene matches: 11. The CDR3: CASRREGASVSPLHF. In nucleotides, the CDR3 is TGCGCCAGCAGGCGTGAGGGGGCCTCGGTTTCACCCCTCCACTTT.